This T cell receptor (beta chain) came from a study of blood T cells in healthy people across ages. Combining a sample-barcoded 5' primer with a J-beta primer mix, a second PCR ran for roughly 7 to 11 cycles. TCRdb called the 5' RACE reads again in MiXCR, with one record for every CDR3 protein. Of 850,000 to 1,300,000 distinct CDR3 sequences listed, 35% to 50% are singletons. CDR1 MDHEN and CDR2 SYDVKM come from the germline V gene. There are 18 residues in the CDR3. The junction had 23 bases not matched to a gene; V was cut back by 7 bases and J by 5 bases. The sample was blood. J is TRBJ2-7 and V is TRBV28, with 7 bases aligning to TRBD2. This sequence originates from a woman aged 55-69 years in good health. The CDR3 region has the DNA TGTGCCAGCACCAAGAGCCGGGGGACGTGGGGGAGGGCTCACGAGCAGTACTTC. Protein product: CASTKSRGTWGRAHEQYF.